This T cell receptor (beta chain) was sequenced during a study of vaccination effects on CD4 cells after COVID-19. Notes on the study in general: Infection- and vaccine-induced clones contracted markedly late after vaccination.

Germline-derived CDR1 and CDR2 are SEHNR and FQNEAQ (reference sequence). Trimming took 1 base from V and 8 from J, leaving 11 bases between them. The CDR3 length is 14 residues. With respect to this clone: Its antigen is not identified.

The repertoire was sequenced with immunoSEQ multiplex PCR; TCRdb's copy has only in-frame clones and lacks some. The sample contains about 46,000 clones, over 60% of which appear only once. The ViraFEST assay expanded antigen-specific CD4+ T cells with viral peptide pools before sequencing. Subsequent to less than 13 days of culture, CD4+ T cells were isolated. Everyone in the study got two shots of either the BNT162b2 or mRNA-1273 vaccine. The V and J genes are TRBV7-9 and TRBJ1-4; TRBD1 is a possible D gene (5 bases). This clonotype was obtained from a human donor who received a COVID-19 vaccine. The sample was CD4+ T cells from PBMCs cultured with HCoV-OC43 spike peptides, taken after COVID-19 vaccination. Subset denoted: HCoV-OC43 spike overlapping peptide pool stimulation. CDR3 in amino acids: CASSLEGRREKLFF. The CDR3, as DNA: TGTGCCAGCAGCTTAGAGGGACGACGGGAAAAACTGTTTTTT. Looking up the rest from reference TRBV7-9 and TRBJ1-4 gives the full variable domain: DTGVSQNPRHKITKRGQNVTFRCDPISEHNRLYWYRQTLGQGPEFLTYFQNEAQLEKSRLLSDRFSAERPKGSFSTLEIQRTEQGDSAMYLCASSLEGRREKLFFGSGTQLSVL.